This T cell receptor (beta chain) was recovered during a study of blood T cell repertoires in COVID-19. Turning to the study itself: COVID-19 samples, acute and convalescent, were from the United States, Italy and Spain. Sources were T cells, B-cell-depleted T cells, or PBMCs; the material itself was cDNA or gDNA.

Losses at the gene ends were 4 bases for V and 6 bases for J; bases not matched to a gene: 13. This CDR3 contains 15 residues. Germline V gene lookup returns CDR1 SGHKS and CDR2 YYEKEE (reference sequence). This clone occurred once. In the original analysis: The authors estimated nucleated cell counts from reference gene primer amplification. Some clones are missing from TCRdb's copy, which holds only in-frame ones; the method was immunoSEQ multiplex PCR. The D gene and trimming were derived from the DNA, and the V and J assignments and clone size from that table. This sample has under 150,000 clones; 81% occur once, and the top ten carry about 1.6%.

The source is a man in his fifties with acute or convalescent COVID-19. The chain couples TRBV5-5 to TRBJ2-7, with TRBD1 matching 7 bases. The sample consisted of peripheral blood. The CDR3 sequence is CASSQGQGVRGEQYF. The CDR3 DNA is TGTGCCAGCAGCCAGGGGCAGGGGGTTCGAGGCGAGCAGTACTTC.